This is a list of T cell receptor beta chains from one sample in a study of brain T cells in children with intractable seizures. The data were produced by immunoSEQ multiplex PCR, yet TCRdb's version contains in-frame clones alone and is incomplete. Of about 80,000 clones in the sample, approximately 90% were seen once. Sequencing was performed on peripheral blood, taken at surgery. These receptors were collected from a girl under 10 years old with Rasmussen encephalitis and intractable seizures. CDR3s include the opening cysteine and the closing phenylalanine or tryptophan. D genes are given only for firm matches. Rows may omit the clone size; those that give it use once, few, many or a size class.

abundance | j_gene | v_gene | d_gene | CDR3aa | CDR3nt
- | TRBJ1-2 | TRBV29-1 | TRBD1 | CSGQGSDGYTF | TGCAGCGGACAGGGATCCGATGGCTACACCTTC
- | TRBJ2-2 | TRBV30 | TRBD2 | CAWTGTSGKNTGELFF | TGTGCCTGGACCGGGACTAGCGGAAAGAACACCGGGGAGCTGTTTTTT
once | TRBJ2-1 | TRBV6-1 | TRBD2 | CASSEERGVAGFF | TGTGCCAGCAGTGAAGAAAGAGGGGTAGCGGGGTTCTTC
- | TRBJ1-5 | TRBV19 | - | CASSLERGAGLNQPQHF | TGTGCCAGTTCCCTCGAAAGGGGCGCAGGATTGAATCAGCCCCAGCATTTT
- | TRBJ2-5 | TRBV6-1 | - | CASSEAVLRQGFRETQYF | TGTGCCAGCAGTGAAGCTGTGTTGCGGCAGGGATTTCGGGAGACCCAGTACTTC
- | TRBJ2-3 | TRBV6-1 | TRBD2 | CASSEGGTSTDTQYF | TGTGCCAGCAGTGAAGGGGGGACTAGTACAGATACGCAGTATTTT
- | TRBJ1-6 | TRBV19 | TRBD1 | CASSSSQGDNSPLHF | TGTGCCAGTAGTTCCTCCCAGGGGGATAATTCACCCCTCCACTTT
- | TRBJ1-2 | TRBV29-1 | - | CSVGVGVGYTF | TGCAGCGTTGGTGTGGGGGTAGGCTACACCTTC
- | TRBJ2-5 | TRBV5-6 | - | CASSQINTGYEETQYF | TGTGCCAGCAGCCAGATAAATACAGGGTATGAAGAGACCCAGTACTTC
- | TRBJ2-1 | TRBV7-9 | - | CASSLRRLAPDEQFF | TGTGCCAGCAGCTTAAGGAGGCTAGCGCCGGATGAGCAGTTCTTC
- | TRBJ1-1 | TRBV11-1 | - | CASSGEGVEAFF | TGTGCCAGCAGCGGAGAGGGGGTGGAGGCTTTCTTT
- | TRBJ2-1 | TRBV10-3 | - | CATSGEANEQFF | TGTGCCACCTCCGGAGAGGCGAATGAGCAGTTCTTC
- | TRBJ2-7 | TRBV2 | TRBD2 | CASSEIRASGGYEQYF | TGTGCCAGCAGTGAAATCCGGGCTAGCGGGGGTTACGAGCAGTACTTC
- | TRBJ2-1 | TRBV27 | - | CASRANDEQFF | TGTGCCAGCCGGGCCAACGATGAGCAGTTCTTC
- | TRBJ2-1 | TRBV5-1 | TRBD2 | CASSFRAGEDNEQFF | TGCGCCAGCAGCTTCCGAGCGGGAGAGGACAATGAGCAGTTCTTC
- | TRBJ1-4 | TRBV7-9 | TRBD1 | CASSPGGREKLFF | TGTGCCAGCAGCCCAGGGGGCCGGGAAAAACTGTTTTTT
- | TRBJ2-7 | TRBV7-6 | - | CASSLGGQGDHEQYF | TGTGCCAGCAGCTTGGGGGGCCAGGGGGACCACGAGCAGTACTTC
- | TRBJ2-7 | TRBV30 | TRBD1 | CAWSEPGTGIAYEQYF | TGTGCCTGGAGTGAGCCCGGGACAGGGATAGCCTACGAGCAGTACTTC
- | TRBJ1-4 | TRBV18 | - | CASSPTGLEKLFF | TGTGCCAGCTCTCCGACGGGGTTGGAAAAACTGTTTTTT
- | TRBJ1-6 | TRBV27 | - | CASSLSGLNSPLHF | TGTGCCAGCAGTTTGTCGGGGTTAAATTCACCCCTCCACTTT
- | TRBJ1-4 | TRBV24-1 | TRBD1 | CATSDAGTGNRQKLFF | TGTGCCACCAGTGACGCCGGGACAGGGAATAGGCAAAAACTGTTTTTT
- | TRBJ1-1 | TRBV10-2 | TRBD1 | CASSGLGQGNTEAFF | TGCGCCAGCAGTGGACTCGGACAGGGGAATACTGAAGCTTTCTTT
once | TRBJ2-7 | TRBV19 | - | CASKGRNEQYF | TGTGCCAGTAAGGGTAGGAACGAGCAGTACTTC
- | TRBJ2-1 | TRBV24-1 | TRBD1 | CATSVGTGAYNEQFF | TGTGCCACCAGTGTCGGGACAGGGGCATACAATGAGCAGTTCTTC
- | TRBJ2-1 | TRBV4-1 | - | CASSLRGGSEAEQFF | TGCGCCAGCAGCCTTCGGGGTGGGAGCGAGGCTGAGCAGTTCTTC
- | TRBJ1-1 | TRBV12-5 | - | CASGPASDTEAFF | TGTGCTAGTGGTCCCGCGTCCGACACTGAAGCTTTCTTT
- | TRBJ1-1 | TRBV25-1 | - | CASSVLGTEAFF | TGTGCCAGCAGTGTATTAGGCACTGAAGCTTTCTTT
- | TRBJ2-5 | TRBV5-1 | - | CASSFGRGTETQYF | TGCGCCAGCAGCTTTGGGCGGGGCACAGAGACCCAGTACTTC
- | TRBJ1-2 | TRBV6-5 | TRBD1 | CASLGQGAIYGYTF | TGTGCCAGCCTGGGACAGGGGGCTATCTATGGCTACACCTTC
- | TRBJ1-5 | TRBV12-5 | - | CASGLEAGQPQHF | TGTGCTAGTGGTTTGGAGGCAGGCCAGCCCCAGCATTTT
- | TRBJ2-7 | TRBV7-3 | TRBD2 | CASSPTSGSIEQYF | TGTGCCAGCAGCCCGACTAGCGGGAGTATCGAGCAGTACTTC
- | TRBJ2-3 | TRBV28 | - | CASSLEGGRTQYF | TGTGCCAGCAGTTTAGAGGGGGGCCGTACGCAGTATTTT
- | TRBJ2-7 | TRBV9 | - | CASSRTRGGLEQYF | TGTGCCAGCAGCCGGACGCGAGGAGGGCTAGAGCAGTACTTC
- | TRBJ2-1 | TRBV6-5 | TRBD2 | CASSYSPSGGNEQFF | TGTGCCAGCAGTTACTCACCTAGCGGGGGAAATGAGCAGTTCTTC
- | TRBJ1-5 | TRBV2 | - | CASSEGSRKPQHF | TGTGCCAGCAGTGAGGGGTCTAGGAAGCCCCAGCATTTT
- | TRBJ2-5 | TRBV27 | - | CASSQNGETQYF | TGTGCCAGCAGTCAAAATGGGGAGACCCAGTACTTC
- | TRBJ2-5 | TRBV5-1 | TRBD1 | CASSLGQGYPQETQYF | TGCGCCAGCAGCTTGGGACAGGGATACCCACAAGAGACCCAGTACTTC
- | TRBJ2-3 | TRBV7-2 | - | CASRPTGSADTQYF | TGTGCCAGCAGACCTACAGGTTCCGCAGATACGCAGTATTTT
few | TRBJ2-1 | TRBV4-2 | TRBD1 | CASSPPGQRYNEQFF | TGTGCCAGCAGCCCACCGGGACAGAGATACAATGAGCAGTTCTTC
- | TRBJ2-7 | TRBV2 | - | CASRLSPTYEQYF | TGTGCCAGCAGGTTGTCACCAACCTACGAGCAGTACTTC
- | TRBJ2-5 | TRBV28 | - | CASSPGLQETQYF | TGTGCCAGCAGCCCGGGCCTCCAAGAGACCCAGTACTTC
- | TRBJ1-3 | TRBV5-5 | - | CASSSGTTGNTIYF | TGTGCCAGCAGCTCCGGGACAACTGGAAACACCATATATTTT
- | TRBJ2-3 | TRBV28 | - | CASSLWRADTQYF | TGTGCCAGCAGTTTGTGGCGGGCAGATACGCAGTATTTT
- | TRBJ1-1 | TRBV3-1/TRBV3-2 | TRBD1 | CASRNTDRNSEAFF | TGTGCCAGCAGAAATACGGACAGGAACAGTGAAGCTTTCTTT
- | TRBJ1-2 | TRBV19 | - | CASSITPGALNGYTF | TGTGCCAGTAGTATCACCCCCGGGGCCTTGAACGGCTACACCTTC
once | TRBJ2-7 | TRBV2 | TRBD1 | CASKGQYYEQYF | TGTGCCAGCAAGGGACAGTACTACGAGCAGTACTTC
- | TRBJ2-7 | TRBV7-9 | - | CASSLESGTTYEQYF | TGTGCCAGCAGCTTAGAATCGGGGACCACTTACGAGCAGTACTTC
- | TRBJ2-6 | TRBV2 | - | CASSEERGSSGANVLTF | TGTGCCAGCAGTGAAGAAAGGGGTAGCTCTGGGGCCAACGTCCTGACTTTC
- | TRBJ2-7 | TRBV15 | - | CATSRDRSYEQYF | TGTGCCACCAGCAGAGATAGGTCCTACGAGCAGTACTTC
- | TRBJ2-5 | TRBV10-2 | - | CASSANDRFQETQYF | TGCGCCAGCAGTGCGAACGACAGGTTCCAAGAGACCCAGTACTTC
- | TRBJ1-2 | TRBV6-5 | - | CASPKGETIYGYTF | TGTGCCAGTCCAAAAGGGGAGACAATCTATGGCTACACCTTC